These 2 T cell receptor beta chains were sequenced from one sample in a study of blood T cell repertoires in COVID-19. The method was immunoSEQ multiplex PCR; TCRdb's version includes in-frame clones alone and lacks a portion of them. The sample includes about 410,000 clones, over 75% seen only once; the top ten take roughly 1.4%. Sequences were obtained from peripheral blood. These receptors all stem from a middle-aged woman with COVID-19, enrolled during active disease.

The DNA of the CDR3 is TGTGCCAGTAGTATGCCAGGGGGAATAGATACGCAGTATTTT. This codes for CASSMPGGIDTQYF. The rearrangement uses TRBV19 and TRBJ2-3, with 7 bases lining up with TRBD1. With V trimmed by 3 bases and J by 5 bases, 5 bases remained unmatched. Germline CDR1 reads LNHDA; CDR2 reads SQIVND (reference sequence). CDR3 length equals 14 residues.

V is TRBV6-5 and J is TRBJ2-7, with 7 bases aligning to TRBD2. With 4 bases clipped from V and 0 bases from J, the junction kept 6 bases outside the gene matches. Germline CDR1 and CDR2: MNHEY and SVGAGI. The CDR3 sequence is 15 residues long. CDR3 nucleotide sequence: TGTGCCAGCAGTTCCCCTAGCGGTAGCTCCTACGAGCAGTACTTC. Protein: CASSSPSGSSYEQYF.